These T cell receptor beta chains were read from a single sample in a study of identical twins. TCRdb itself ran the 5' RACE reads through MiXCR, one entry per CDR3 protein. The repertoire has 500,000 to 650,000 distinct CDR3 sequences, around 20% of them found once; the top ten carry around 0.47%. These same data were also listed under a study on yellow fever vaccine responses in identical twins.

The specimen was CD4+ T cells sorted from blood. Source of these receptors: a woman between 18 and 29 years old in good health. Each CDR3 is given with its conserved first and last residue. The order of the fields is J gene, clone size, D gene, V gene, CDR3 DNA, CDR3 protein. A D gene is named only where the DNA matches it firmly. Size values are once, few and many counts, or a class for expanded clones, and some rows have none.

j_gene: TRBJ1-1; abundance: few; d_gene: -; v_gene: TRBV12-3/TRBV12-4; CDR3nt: TGTGCCAGCAGTTTAGTGGGGAGTGTAACTGAAGCTTTCTTT; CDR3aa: CASSLVGSVTEAFF
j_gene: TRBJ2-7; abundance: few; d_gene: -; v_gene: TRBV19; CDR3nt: TGTGCCAGTACCCCACTTGGGCGGCCCTACGAGCAGTACTTC; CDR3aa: CASTPLGRPYEQYF
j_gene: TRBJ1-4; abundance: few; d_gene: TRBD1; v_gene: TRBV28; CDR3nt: TGTGCCAGCAGTATCGGGACAGAAGAGGAAAAACTGTTTTTT; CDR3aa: CASSIGTEEEKLFF
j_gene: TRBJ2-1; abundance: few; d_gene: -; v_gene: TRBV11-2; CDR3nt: TGTGCCAGCAGCTTAGAGCGGGGTGGTTCGACCTACAATGAGCAGTTCTTC; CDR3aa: CASSLERGGSTYNEQFF
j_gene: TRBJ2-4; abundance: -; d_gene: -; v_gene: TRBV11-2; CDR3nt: TGTGCCAGCAGCAGACAAGCCGGGGACGCCATTGCTGCCAAAAACATTCAGTACTTC; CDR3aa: CASSRQAGDAIAAKNIQYF
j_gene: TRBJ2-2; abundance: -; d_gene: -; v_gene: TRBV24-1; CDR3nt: TGTGCCACCAGTGACGAAGGCTGGTTGGATGGCGCCGGGGAGCTGTTTTTT; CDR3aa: CATSDEGWLDGAGELFF
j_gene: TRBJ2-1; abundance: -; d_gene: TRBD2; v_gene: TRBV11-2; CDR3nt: TGTGCCAGCAGCTCCCTACAGGGACTAGCTTACAATGAGCAGTTCTTC; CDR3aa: CASSSLQGLAYNEQFF
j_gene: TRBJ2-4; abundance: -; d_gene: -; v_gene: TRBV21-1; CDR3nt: TGTGCCATCTGGGGGGATGAGGATGGCAAAAACATTCAGTACTTC; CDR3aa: CAIWGDEDGKNIQYF
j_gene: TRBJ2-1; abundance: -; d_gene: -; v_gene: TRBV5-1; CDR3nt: TGCGCCAGCAGCTTGGGGCCCCGGGAGTCGACCTACAATGAGCAGTTCTTC; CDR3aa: CASSLGPRESTYNEQFF
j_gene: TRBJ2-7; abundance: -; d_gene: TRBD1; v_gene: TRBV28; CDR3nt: TGTGCCAGCACCTATAGTAGGACAGGGTACGACGAGCAGTACTTC; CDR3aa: CASTYSRTGYDEQYF
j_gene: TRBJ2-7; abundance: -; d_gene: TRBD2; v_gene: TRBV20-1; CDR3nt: TGCAGTGCTAGAGACACTAGCGGGAGTTCGGGAGAGCAGTACTTC; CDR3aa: CSARDTSGSSGEQYF
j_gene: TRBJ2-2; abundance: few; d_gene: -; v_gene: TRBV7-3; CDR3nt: TGTGCCAGCAGCTTAAGGCGGGAAACCGGGGAGCTGTTTTTT; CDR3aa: CASSLRRETGELFF
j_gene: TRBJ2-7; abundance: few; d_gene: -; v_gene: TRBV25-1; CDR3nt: TGTGCCAGCAGTGATTGGGAAACCGTGGAGCAGTACTTC; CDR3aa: CASSDWETVEQYF
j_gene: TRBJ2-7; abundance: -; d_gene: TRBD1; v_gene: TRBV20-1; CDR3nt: TGCAGTGCTAGTTACAACAGGGGGTCCTACGAGCAGTACTTC; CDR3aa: CSASYNRGSYEQYF
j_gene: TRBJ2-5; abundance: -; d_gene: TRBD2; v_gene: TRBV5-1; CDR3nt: TGCGCCAGCAGGTCCCTAGCGGGGGGGCCGGAGACCCAGTACTTC; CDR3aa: CASRSLAGGPETQYF
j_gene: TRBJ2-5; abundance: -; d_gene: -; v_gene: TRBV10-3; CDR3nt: TGTGCCATCAGTGAAGGGCAGGTGGAGACCCAGTACTTC; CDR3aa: CAISEGQVETQYF
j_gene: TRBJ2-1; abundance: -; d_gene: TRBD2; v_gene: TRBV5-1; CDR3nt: TGCGCCAGCAGCCTCACTAGCGGGAGTTTCTACAATGAGCAGTTCTTC; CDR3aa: CASSLTSGSFYNEQFF
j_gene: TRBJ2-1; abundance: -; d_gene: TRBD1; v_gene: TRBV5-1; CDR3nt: TGCGCCAGCAGCAAGACCCCCCAGGGGGCGAACAATGAGCAGTTCTTC; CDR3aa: CASSKTPQGANNEQFF